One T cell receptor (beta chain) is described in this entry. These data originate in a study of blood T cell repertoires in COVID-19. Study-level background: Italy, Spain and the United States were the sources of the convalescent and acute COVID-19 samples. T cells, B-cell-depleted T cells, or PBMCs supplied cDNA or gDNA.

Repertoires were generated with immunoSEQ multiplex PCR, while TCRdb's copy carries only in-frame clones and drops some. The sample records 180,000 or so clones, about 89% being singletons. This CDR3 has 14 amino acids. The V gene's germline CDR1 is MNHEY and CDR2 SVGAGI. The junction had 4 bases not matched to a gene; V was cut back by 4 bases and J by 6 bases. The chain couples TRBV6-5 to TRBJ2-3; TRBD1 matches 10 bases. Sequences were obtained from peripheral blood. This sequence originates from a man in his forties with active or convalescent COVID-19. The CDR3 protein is CASSSWTGGDTQYF. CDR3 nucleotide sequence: TGTGCCAGCAGTTCCTGGACAGGGGGGGATACGCAGTATTTT.